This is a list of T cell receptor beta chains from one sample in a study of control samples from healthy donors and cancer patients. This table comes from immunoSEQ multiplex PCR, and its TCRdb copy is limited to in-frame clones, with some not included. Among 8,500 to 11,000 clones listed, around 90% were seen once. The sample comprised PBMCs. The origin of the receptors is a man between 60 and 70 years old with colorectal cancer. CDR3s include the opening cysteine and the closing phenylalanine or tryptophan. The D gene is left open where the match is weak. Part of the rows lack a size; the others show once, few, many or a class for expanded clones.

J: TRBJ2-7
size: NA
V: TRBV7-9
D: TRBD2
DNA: TGTGCCAGCACCCTAGGGGAGGGGTATGGGGTGTACGAGCAGTACTTC
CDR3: CASTLGEGYGVYEQYF

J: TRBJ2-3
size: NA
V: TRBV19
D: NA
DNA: TGTGCCAGTAGTATCAGGGCAAGCACAGATACGCAGTATTTT
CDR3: CASSIRASTDTQYF

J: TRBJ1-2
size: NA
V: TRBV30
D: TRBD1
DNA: TGTGCCTGGAGTGTAGTGCGGACAGGGGGCAACTATGGCTACACCTTC
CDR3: CAWSVVRTGGNYGYTF

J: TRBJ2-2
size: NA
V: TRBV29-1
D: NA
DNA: TGCAGCGTTGTCCTTAGCGCCGGGGAGCTGTTTTTT
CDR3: CSVVLSAGELFF

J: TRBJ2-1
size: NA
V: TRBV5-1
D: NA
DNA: TGCGCCAGCAGACGAACAACAAGTACCTACAATGAGCAGTTCTTC
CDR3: CASRRTTSTYNEQFF

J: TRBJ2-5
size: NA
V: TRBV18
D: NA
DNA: TGTGCCAGCTCACCATCCACGTACCAAGAGACCCAGTACTTC
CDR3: CASSPSTYQETQYF

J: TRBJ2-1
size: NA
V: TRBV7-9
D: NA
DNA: TGTGCCAGCAGAACCTCGGCAGACCCGTTGTTATACAATGAGCAGTTCTTC
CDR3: CASRTSADPLLYNEQFF

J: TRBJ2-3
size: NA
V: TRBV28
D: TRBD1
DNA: TGTGCCAGCAGCATCTTAGGGACAGGGGACGGAGATACGCAGTATTTT
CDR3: CASSILGTGDGDTQYF

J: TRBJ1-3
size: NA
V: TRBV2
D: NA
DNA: TGTGCCAGCACCAGGGGACATCCCTCTGGAAACACCATATATTTT
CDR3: CASTRGHPSGNTIYF

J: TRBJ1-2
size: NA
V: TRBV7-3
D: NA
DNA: TGTGCCAGCAGCCCGGGGGCGAGAGGCTACACCTTC
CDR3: CASSPGARGYTF

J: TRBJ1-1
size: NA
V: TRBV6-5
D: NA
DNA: TGTGCCAGCAGTTACGGTGACCGCCAGGCGGCTTTCTTT
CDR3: CASSYGDRQAAFF

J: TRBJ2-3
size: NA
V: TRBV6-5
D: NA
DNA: TGTGCCAGCAGTTACTCGAAAGGTGGGCGGGCAGATACGCAGTATTTT
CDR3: CASSYSKGGRADTQYF

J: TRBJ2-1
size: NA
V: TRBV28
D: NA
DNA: TGTGCCAGCAGGACAATAAAGCGGCAGACCTCCTACAATGAGCAGTTCTTC
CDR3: CASRTIKRQTSYNEQFF

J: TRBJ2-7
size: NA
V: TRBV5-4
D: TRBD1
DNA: TGTGCCAGCAGGAGCACCACAGGGGGCCGGCGTTACGAGCAGTACTTC
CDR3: CASRSTTGGRRYEQYF

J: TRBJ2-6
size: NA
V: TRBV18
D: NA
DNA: TGTGCCAGCGCCACTTACCAGGGCCCTGGGGCCAACGTCCTGACTTTC
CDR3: CASATYQGPGANVLTF

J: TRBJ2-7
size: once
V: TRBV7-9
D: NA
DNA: TGTGCCAGCAGCCTCCGCCCGGGCTCCTACGAGCAGTACTTC
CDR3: CASSLRPGSYEQYF

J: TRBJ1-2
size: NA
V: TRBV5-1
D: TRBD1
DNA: TGCGCCAGCTGGGGACAGGGGAACTATGGCTACACCTTC
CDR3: CASWGQGNYGYTF

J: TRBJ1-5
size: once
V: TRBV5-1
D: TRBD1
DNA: TGCGCCAGCAGCTTGACGGGACAGGGGTTTCAGCCCCAGCATTTT
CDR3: CASSLTGQGFQPQHF